One and the same sample provided the 16 T cell receptor beta chains below, sequenced in a study of metastatic and nonmetastatic thyroid tumors (dated by TCRdb to the early 2020s). Receptor amplification or capture employed PCR. The instrument was an Illumina HiSeq 4000. TCRdb reprocessing: public reads trimmed at Q25 with fastp, clones called with MiXCR, in-frame beta chains kept. Recorded for this sample are 37,000 or so clones; about 16% of them occurred a single time. The top ten hold 3.8% of the sample. Before undergoing thyroid surgery, none of the patients had been given any kind of treatment. The specimen was blood. These receptors originate from a female donor with papillary thyroid cancer or a benign thyroid nodule (not recorded which). Some clones in this sample may be carry-over from other donors' samples.

This clone was detected many times. The chain recombines TRBV24-1 with TRBJ2-1; 9 bases agree with TRBD1. J gave up 9 bases and V 2 bases, and 7 bases lay outside the gene matches. Germline assignment: CDR1 KGHDR and CDR2 SFDVKD. The CDR3 is 15 residues long. In nucleotides, the CDR3 is TGTGCCACCAGTGATTCCCTCGGGACAGGGAGTGAGCAGTTCTTC. Translating it yields CATSDSLGTGSEQFF.

Ten or more counts support this clone. The chain couples TRBV18 to TRBJ1-5; TRBD1 is a possible D gene (5 bases). This CDR3 contains 15 residues. Germline lookup yields CDR1 KGHSH and CDR2 LQKENI. The germline V and J ends were trimmed by 0 bases and 5 bases, with 11 bases remaining between them. CDR3 DNA: TGTGCCAGCTCACCACCGTCAGGGCGAGATCAGCCCCAGCATTTT. Translating gives CASSPPSGRDQPQHF.

This clone has at least ten counts. The chain employs TRBV2 and TRBJ1-6, with 7 bases that match TRBD1. The ends lost 6 bases at V and 7 bases at J; junction bases unmatched: 6. Germline V gene lookup returns CDR1 SNHLY and CDR2 FYNNEI. The length of the CDR3 is 14 residues. The CDR3, as DNA: TGTGCCAGCAGACCACAGGGGTCGAATTCACCCCTCCACTTT. This translates into CASRPQGSNSPLHF.

This clone occurred many times. This rearrangement joins TRBV6-6 to TRBJ2-2; 7 bases align to TRBD2. The V gene's germline CDR1 is MNHNY and CDR2 SVGAGI (reference sequence). Unmatched junction bases numbered 18, after V lost 6 bases and J lost 2 bases. The CDR3 has 19 amino acids. The CDR3, as DNA: TGTGCCAGCAGAGGCCTCGGTGGCGGGAGATTCGGAAACACCGGGGAGCTGTTTTTT. This gives the protein CASRGLGGGRFGNTGELFF.

This clone is medium-sized (0.01 to 0.1%). This chain connects TRBV19 to TRBJ2-7, with D perhaps matching TRBD1 (7 bases). This CDR3 is built from 15 residues. V shed 3 bases and J shed 3 bases, with 15 bases lying between them. Germline loops: CDR1 LNHDA, CDR2 SQIVND (reference sequence). The CDR3 loop reads CASSIGGSGGYEQYF. The CDR3 DNA follows: TGTGCCAGTAGTATTGGAGGGTCAGGGGGCTACGAGCAGTACTTC.

V and J are TRBV27 and TRBJ1-2; 8 nucleotides match TRBD1. J was trimmed by 4 bases and V by 0 bases; bases with no gene match: 7. CDR1 is MNHEY, CDR2 SMNVEV, per germline (reference sequence). The CDR3 runs 16 residues. The CDR3 coding sequence is TGTGCCAGCAGTTTATCAGGACAGGGACGGATCTATGGCTACACCTTC. The encoded protein is CASSLSGQGRIYGYTF.

Ten or more counts support this clone. The V call is TRBV5-1, the J call TRBJ2-5; D is tentatively TRBD1 or TRBD2 (5 bases each). The CDR3 length is 14 residues. Germline values: CDR1 SGHRS, CDR2 YFSETQ. Trimming left V 4 bases short and J 2 bases short, with 12 bases between. CDR3 DNA: TGCGCCAGCAGCCCCCGGGGCAGTCAAGAGACCCAGTACTTC. Its protein is CASSPRGSQETQYF. Supplemented by reference TRBV5-1 and TRBJ2-5, the full variable domain reads KAGVTQTPRYLIKTRGQQVTLSCSPISGHRSVSWYQQTPGQGLQFLFEYFSETQRNKGNFPGRFSGRQFSNSRSEMNVSTLELGDSALYLCASSPRGSQETQYFGPGTRLLVL.

The V gene is TRBV5-6, the J gene TRBJ1-5; D is undetermined. CDR1 and CDR2 from the germline V gene are SGHDT and YYEEEE. V gave up 0 bases and J gave up 7 bases, with 2 bases separating them. CDR3 length equals 11 residues. CDR3 amino acids: CASSLGQPQHF. CDR3 DNA sequence: TGTGCCAGCAGCTTGGGGCAGCCCCAGCATTTT.

This clone was observed many times. J is TRBJ2-3 and V is TRBV5-8; tentatively, D is TRBD1 (6 bases). The germline gives CDR1 SGHTS, CDR2 YDEGEE. The CDR3 extends over 17 amino acids. V shed 3 bases and J shed 0 bases, with 17 bases lying between them. The CDR3 spells CASSSRRQAISTDTQYF. The CDR3 DNA follows: TGTGCCAGCAGCTCCCGAAGACAGGCTATTAGCACAGATACGCAGTATTTT.

This clone was seen once. The rearrangement joins TRBV11-2 to TRBJ2-7; D is unresolved. With 4 bases removed from V and 1 base from J, the gap between germline ends came to 8 bases. Germline lookup yields CDR1 SGHAT and CDR2 FQNNGV. The CDR3 has 13 residues. The CDR3, as DNA: TGTGCCAGCAGCTCCTCTCCTTCCTACGAGCAGTACTTC. Translating gives CASSSSPSYEQYF.

The rearrangement links TRBV5-1 to TRBJ1-2; the D is unclear. With 0 bases removed from V and 9 bases from J, the gap between germline ends came to 15 bases. CDR3 length: 14 residues. Germline V gene data show CDR1 as SGHRS and CDR2 as YFSETQ. The CDR3 coding sequence is TGCGCCAGCAGCTTGGCCTCAGGTTCGATGAGCTACACCTTC. It yields the protein CASSLASGSMSYTF.

This clone was observed at least ten times. The V and J genes are TRBV6-1 and TRBJ1-4; 9 bases agree with TRBD1. The V and J ends lost 10 bases and 1 base, in that order; junction bases with no gene match: 7. This CDR3 comprises 15 residues. The V gene's germline CDR1 is MNHNS and CDR2 SASEGT. CDR3 bases: TGTGCCACTATGCCGACAGGGGGAACTAATGAAAAACTGTTTTTT. Protein: CATMPTGGTNEKLFF.

Turning to this clone: Since no conserved phenylalanine or tryptophan closes the CDR3, a read error is the likely cause. The chain carries TRBV28 and TRBJ1-4; a possible D gene is TRBD1 (5 bases). The CDR3 contains 14 residues. The V gene's germline CDR1 is MDHEN and CDR2 SYDVKM. With 9 bases removed from V and 7 bases from J, the gap between germline ends came to 18 bases. This chain's CDR3 is CASGAQWWSEKLFL. The CDR3 nucleotides read TGTGCCAGTGGGGCCCAATGGTGGAGTGAAAAACTGTTTCTT.

The rearrangement uses TRBV20-1 and TRBJ2-5, with a weak D call TRBD1 (6 bases). CDR1 and CDR2 (germline): DFQATT, SNEGSKA (reference sequence). Deletions cut 2 bases from V and 1 base from J, with 14 bases between. The CDR3 spans 15 residues. The CDR3 protein is CSARYLRQAQETQYF. The CDR3 region has the DNA TGCAGTGCTAGATATCTCAGACAGGCCCAAGAGACCCAGTACTTC.

As concerns this clone: Its ends do not fully match the called genes, so a read error is possible. The chain couples TRBV28 to TRBJ1-2; D is uncertain. CDR3 length: 13 residues. Germline V lookup: CDR1 MDHEN, CDR2 SYDVKM. CDR3 loop: CASSLVVNYGYTF. CDR3 bases: TGTGCCAGCAGTTTAGTGGTGAACTATGGCTACACCTTT.

The sample holds many counts of this clone. Just one base apart from a much larger clone, this may be a read error. This chain connects TRBV5-1 to TRBJ2-3; weak D call: TRBD2 (5 bases). This CDR3 has 15 residues. Germline CDR1 is SGHRS and CDR2 is YFSETQ. Trimming pared 3 bases from V and 0 bases from J, leaving 11 bases between. The CDR3 spells CASSSGYHSTDTQYF. The CDR3 DNA reads TGCGCCAGCAGCTCGGGATATCATAGCACAGATACGCAGTATTTT.